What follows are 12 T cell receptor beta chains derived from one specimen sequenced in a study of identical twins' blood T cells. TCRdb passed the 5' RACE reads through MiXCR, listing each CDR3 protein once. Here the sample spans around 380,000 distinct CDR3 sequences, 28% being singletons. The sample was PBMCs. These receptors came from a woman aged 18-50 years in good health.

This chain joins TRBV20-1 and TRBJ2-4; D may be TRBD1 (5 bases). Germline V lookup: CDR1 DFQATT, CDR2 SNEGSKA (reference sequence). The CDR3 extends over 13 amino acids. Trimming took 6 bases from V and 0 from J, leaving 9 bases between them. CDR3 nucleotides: TGCAGTGCCTCCAGGGTAGCCAAAAACATTCAGTACTTC. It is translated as CSASRVAKNIQYF.

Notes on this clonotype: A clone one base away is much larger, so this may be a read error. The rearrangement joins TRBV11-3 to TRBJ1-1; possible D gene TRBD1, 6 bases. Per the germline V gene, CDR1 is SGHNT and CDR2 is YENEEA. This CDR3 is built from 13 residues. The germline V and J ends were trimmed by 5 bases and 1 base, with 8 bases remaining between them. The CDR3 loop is CASSKQGNTEAFF. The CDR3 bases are TGTGCCAGCAGCAAACAGGGGAACACTGAAGCTTTCTTT.

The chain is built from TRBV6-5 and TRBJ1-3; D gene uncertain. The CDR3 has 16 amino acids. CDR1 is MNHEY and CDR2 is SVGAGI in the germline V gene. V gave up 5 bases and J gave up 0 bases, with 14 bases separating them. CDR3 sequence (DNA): TGTGCCAGCAGTCGGTCCGGCTTCAGCTCTGGAAACACCATATATTTT. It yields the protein CASSRSGFSSGNTIYF.

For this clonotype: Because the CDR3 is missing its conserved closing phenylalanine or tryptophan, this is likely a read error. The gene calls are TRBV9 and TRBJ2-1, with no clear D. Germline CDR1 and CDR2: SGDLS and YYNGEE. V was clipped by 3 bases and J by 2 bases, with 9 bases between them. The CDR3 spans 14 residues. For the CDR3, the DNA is TGTGCCAGCAGCGAAGCAGATACCTACAATGAGCAGTTCCTC. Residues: CASSEADTYNEQFL.

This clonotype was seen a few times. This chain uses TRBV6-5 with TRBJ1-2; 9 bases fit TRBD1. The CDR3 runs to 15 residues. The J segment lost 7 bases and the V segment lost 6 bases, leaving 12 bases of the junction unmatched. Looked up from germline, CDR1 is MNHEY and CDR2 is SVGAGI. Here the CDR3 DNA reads TGTGCCAGCAGCGCCCGTAACAGGGGGCCGGCTGGCTACACCTTC. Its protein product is CASSARNRGPAGYTF.

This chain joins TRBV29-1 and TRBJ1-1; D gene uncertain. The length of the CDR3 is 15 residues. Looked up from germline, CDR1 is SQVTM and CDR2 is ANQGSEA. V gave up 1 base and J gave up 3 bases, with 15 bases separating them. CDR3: CSVEGATRSDTEAFF. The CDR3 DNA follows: TGCAGCGTTGAAGGCGCAACAAGGTCAGACACTGAAGCTTTCTTT.

In DNA form, the CDR3 reads TGTGCCAGCAGCTTAGTGGGGGGTCTTCAGCGGGAGAACACCGGGGAGCTGTTTTTT. Translated: CASSLVGGLQRENTGELFF. This chain uses TRBV7-2 with TRBJ2-2, with 7 nucleotides matching TRBD2. CDR1 is SGHTA, CDR2 FQGNSA, per germline. Losses at the gene ends were 1 base for V and 1 base for J; bases not matched to a gene: 12. The CDR3 has 19 amino acids.

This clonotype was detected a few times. The CDR3 DNA is TGCAGTGCTCGATTACCGGCCCGGAATGAGCAGTTCTTC. This translates into CSARLPARNEQFF. The chain joins TRBV20-1 to TRBJ2-1; D gene uncertain. Deletions cut 5 bases from V and 7 bases from J, with 15 bases between. Looked up from germline, CDR1 is DFQATT and CDR2 is SNEGSKA (reference sequence). The CDR3 extends over 13 amino acids.

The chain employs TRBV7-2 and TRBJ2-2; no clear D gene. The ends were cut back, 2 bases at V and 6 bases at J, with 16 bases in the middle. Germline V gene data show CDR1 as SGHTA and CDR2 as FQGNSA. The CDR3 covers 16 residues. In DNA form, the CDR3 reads TGTGCCAGCAGCTTACCTTTTAGGGTCTTCGCCGGGGAGCTGTTTTTT. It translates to CASSLPFRVFAGELFF.

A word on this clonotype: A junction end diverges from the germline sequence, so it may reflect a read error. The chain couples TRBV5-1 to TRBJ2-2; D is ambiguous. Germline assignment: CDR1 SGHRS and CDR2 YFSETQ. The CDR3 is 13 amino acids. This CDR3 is CSSAPRDTGELFF. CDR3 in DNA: TGCTCCAGCGCCCCCAGAGACACCGGGGAGCTGTTTTTT.

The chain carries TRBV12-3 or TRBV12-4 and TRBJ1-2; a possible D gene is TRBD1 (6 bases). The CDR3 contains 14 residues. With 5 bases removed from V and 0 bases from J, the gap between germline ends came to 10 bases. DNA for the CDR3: TGTGCCAGCAGTCGGGACACTTCTAACTATGGCTACACCTTC. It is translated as CASSRDTSNYGYTF.

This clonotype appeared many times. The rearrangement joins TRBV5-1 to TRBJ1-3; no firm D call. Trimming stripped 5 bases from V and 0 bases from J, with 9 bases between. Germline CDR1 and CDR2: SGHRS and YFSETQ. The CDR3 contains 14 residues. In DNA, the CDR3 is TGCGCCAGCAGTCCCCAGAGCTCTGGAAACACCATATATTTT. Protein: CASSPQSSGNTIYF.